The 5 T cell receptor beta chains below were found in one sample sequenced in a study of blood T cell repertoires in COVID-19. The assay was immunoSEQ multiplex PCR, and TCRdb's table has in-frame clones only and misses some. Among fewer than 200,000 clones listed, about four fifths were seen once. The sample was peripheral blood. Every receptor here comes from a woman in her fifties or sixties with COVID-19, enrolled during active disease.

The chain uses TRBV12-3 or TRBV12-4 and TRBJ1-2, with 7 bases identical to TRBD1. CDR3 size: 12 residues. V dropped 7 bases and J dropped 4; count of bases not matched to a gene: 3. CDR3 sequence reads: CASKAGGYGYTF. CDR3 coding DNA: TGTGCCAGCAAAGCAGGGGGCTATGGCTACACCTTC.

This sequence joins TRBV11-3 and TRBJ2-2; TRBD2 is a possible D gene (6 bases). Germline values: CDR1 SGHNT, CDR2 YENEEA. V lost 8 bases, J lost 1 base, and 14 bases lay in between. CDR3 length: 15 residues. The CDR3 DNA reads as TGTGCCAGCTCCGAAGGAGGGCTGAACACCGGGGAGCTGTTTTTT. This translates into CASSEGGLNTGELFF.

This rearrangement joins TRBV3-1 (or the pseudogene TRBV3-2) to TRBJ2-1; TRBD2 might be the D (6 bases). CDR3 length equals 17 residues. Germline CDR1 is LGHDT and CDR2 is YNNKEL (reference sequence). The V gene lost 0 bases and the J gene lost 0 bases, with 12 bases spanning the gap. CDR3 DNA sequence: TGTGCCAGCAGCCAAGATTCGCGGGGTTACTCCTACAATGAGCAGTTCTTC. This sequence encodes CASSQDSRGYSYNEQFF.

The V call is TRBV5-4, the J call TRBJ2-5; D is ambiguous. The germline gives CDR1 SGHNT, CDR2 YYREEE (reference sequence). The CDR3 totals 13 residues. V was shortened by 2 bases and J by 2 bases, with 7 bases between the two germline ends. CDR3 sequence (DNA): TGTGCCAGCAGCTTAAAGCTACAAGAGACCCAGTACTTC. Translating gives CASSLKLQETQYF.

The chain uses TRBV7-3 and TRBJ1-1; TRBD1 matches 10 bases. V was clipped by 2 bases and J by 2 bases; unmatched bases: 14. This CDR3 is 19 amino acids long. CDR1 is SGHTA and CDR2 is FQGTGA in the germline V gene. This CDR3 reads CASSLWGFGTGAGNTEAFF. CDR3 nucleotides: TGTGCCAGCAGCTTATGGGGATTTGGGACAGGGGCGGGCAACACTGAAGCTTTCTTT.